The rows below give T cell receptor beta chains drawn from one sample of a study of blood T cell repertoires in COVID-19. TCRdb keeps only in-frame clones here, not all; method: immunoSEQ multiplex PCR. The sample shows some 70,000 clones, approximately 84% of them seen only once. The sample was peripheral blood. Receptors were obtained from a man aged 40-49 years with COVID-19, enrolled during active disease. Each CDR3 is given with its conserved first and last residue. Each record gives: clone size, D gene, J gene, V gene, CDR3 protein, CDR3 DNA. The D gene is left open where the match is weak. The size of a clone is reported for some rows only, either as once, few or many, or as a class for expanded clones.

. . TRBJ2-6 TRBV5-1 CASSLQGTPSGANVLTF TGCGCCAGCAGCTTGCAGGGAACCCCTTCTGGGGCCAACGTCCTGACTTTC
. . TRBJ2-5 TRBV25-1 CASSVVEGTQYF TGTGCCAGCAGTGTGGTAGAGGGGACCCAGTACTTC
. . TRBJ2-1 TRBV7-2 CASSLAGLTGRFF TGTGCCAGCAGCTTAGCGGGGCTCACCGGACGGTTCTTC
. . TRBJ1-2 TRBV7-3 CASSFDYGGGYTF TGTGCCAGCAGCTTTGATTACGGGGGTGGCTACACCTTC
. . TRBJ2-5 TRBV3-1/TRBV3-2 CASSQVSGGETQYF TGTGCCAGCAGCCAAGTGTCAGGAGGGGAGACCCAGTACTTC
. . TRBJ2-2 TRBV4-1 CASSPRAGPNTGELFF TGCGCCAGCAGCCCCCGTGCGGGGCCCAACACCGGGGAGCTGTTTTTT
. . TRBJ1-2 TRBV6-6 CASSYGGGASYGYTF TGTGCCAGCAGTTATGGCGGGGGCGCATCCTATGGCTACACCTTC
. . TRBJ2-1 TRBV3-1/TRBV3-2 CASSFPGREQFF TGTGCCAGCAGCTTCCCCGGTCGGGAGCAGTTCTTC
once TRBD1 TRBJ1-1 TRBV7-9 CASSLGTGETEAFF TGTGCCAGCAGCTTAGGGACAGGGGAGACTGAAGCTTTCTTT
. TRBD1 TRBJ1-1 TRBV20-1 CSAGDRTEAFF TGCAGTGCTGGGGACAGGACAGAAGCTTTCTTT
. . TRBJ1-2 TRBV5-1 CASSAGVPGNYGYTF TGCGCCAGCAGCGCGGGAGTCCCAGGGAACTATGGCTACACCTTC
once . TRBJ2-7 TRBV13 CASSLGRNPQGSGEQYF TGTGCCAGCAGCTTAGGCCGGAACCCACAGGGTTCGGGCGAGCAGTACTTC
. . TRBJ2-1 TRBV6-6 CASSVESNEQFF TGTGCCAGCAGCGTAGAAAGCAATGAGCAGTTCTTC
. TRBD1 TRBJ2-7 TRBV2 CASARDRGSYEQYF TGTGCCAGCGCCCGGGACAGGGGGTCCTACGAGCAGTACTTC
. TRBD1 TRBJ1-1 TRBV6-4 CASTTGTVDTEAFF TGTGCCAGCACCACCGGGACAGTGGACACTGAAGCTTTCTTT
few . TRBJ1-1 TRBV5-1 CASSLTPQNTEAFF TGCGCCAGCAGCTTGACACCGCAGAACACTGAAGCTTTCTTT
few TRBD1 TRBJ2-5 TRBV5-1 CASSQGQGPGTQYF TGCGCCAGCAGCCAGGGACAGGGGCCGGGGACCCAGTACTTC
. TRBD1 TRBJ1-1 TRBV18 CASSPRTGENTEAFF TGTGCCAGCTCACCCCGGACAGGGGAGAACACTGAAGCTTTCTTT
. . TRBJ2-1 TRBV4-1 CASSQAQNSYNEQFF TGCGCCAGCAGCCAAGCACAGAACTCCTACAATGAGCAGTTCTTC
. TRBD1 TRBJ1-6 TRBV5-1 CASSFISTGEGSPLHF TGCGCCAGCAGCTTCATATCGACAGGGGAAGGTTCACCCCTCCACTTT
. TRBD2 TRBJ2-1 TRBV30 CAWSTTSGGTLSYNEQFF TGTGCCTGGAGTACGACTAGCGGGGGGACACTCTCCTACAATGAGCAGTTCTTC
. TRBD1 TRBJ1-2 TRBV4-1 CASSQDGDSYGYTF TGCGCCAGCAGCCAAGATGGGGACAGCTATGGCTACACCTTC
once TRBD1 TRBJ2-1 TRBV7-9 CASSFGTDRKFF TGTGCCAGCAGCTTTGGGACAGATAGAAAGTTCTTC
. TRBD1 TRBJ1-1 TRBV7-9 CASSLGTGETEAFF TGTGCCAGCAGCTTAGGAACAGGGGAAACTGAAGCTTTCTTT
. . TRBJ1-4 TRBV3-1/TRBV3-2 CASSPTGTRGKLFF TGTGCCAGCAGCCCCACGGGCACCCGGGGGAAACTGTTTTTT
. . TRBJ2-5 TRBV19 CASSMNLASEGETQYF TGTGCCAGTAGTATGAATCTGGCTAGCGAGGGAGAGACCCAGTACTTC
. . TRBJ2-7 TRBV11-2 CASSPDYSSSYEQYF TGTGCCAGCAGCCCCGACTACTCGAGCTCCTACGAGCAGTACTTC
. TRBD2 TRBJ2-3 TRBV30 CAWSPLAGSTDTQYF TGTGCCTGGAGTCCCCTAGCGGGGAGCACAGATACGCAGTATTTT
. TRBD2 TRBJ2-1 TRBV5-1 CASSPPTSGEDEQFF TGCGCCAGCAGCCCACCGACTAGCGGGGAGGATGAGCAGTTCTTC
once TRBD1 TRBJ2-4 TRBV5-1 CASSPLDREKNIQYF TGCGCCAGCAGCCCCCTAGACAGGGAGAAAAACATTCAGTACTTC
. TRBD2 TRBJ2-3 TRBV10-1 CASTPSGVEDTQYF TGCGCCAGCACGCCTAGCGGAGTTGAGGATACGCAGTATTTT
. . TRBJ2-7 TRBV5-1 CASSLGGQGYEQYF TGCGCCAGCAGCTTGGGAGGTCAGGGGTACGAGCAGTACTTC
few . TRBJ1-6 TRBV19 CASNTGRRDSPLHF TGTGCCAGTAATACGGGACGGAGGGATTCACCCCTCCACTTT
. . TRBJ2-7 TRBV2 CASRAPGVTGTYEQYF TGTGCCAGCAGAGCTCCAGGGGTAACAGGGACCTACGAGCAGTACTTC
. TRBD2 TRBJ2-2 TRBV7-2 CASTPSGAGAGELFF TGTGCCAGCACCCCCAGCGGGGCGGGGGCCGGGGAGCTGTTTTTT
. TRBD1 TRBJ2-7 TRBV11-2 CASSPTTGTGGEQYF TGTGCCAGCAGCCCGACAACCGGGACAGGGGGCGAGCAGTACTTC
. . TRBJ2-2 TRBV27 CASSLEGLGTGELFF TGTGCCAGCAGTTTAGAGGGTCTGGGCACCGGGGAGCTGTTTTTT
. . TRBJ1-1 TRBV5-6 CASSLAQGLNTEAFF TGTGCCAGCAGCTTGGCTCAGGGGCTGAACACTGAAGCTTTCTTT
. TRBD1 TRBJ2-3 TRBV5-1 CASSLGTGNPDTQYF TGCGCCAGCAGCTTGGGGACAGGAAATCCAGATACGCAGTATTTT
. . TRBJ2-3 TRBV4-2 CASSQDSGQGTQYF TGTGCCAGCAGCCAAGATAGCGGCCAGGGTACGCAGTATTTT
. TRBD1 TRBJ2-3 TRBV7-9 CASSVQGAPDTQYF TGTGCCAGCAGCGTACAGGGGGCACCAGATACGCAGTATTTT
. . TRBJ2-5 TRBV24-1 CATLDNQETQYF TGTGCCACCCTCGACAACCAAGAGACCCAGTACTTC
. . TRBJ2-7 TRBV3-1/TRBV3-2 CASSQAGLFYEQYF TGTGCCAGCAGCCAAGCTGGACTCTTCTACGAGCAGTACTTC
. . TRBJ2-3 TRBV28 CASSFPSDTQYF TGTGCCAGCAGCTTCCCTTCAGATACGCAGTATTTT
. . TRBJ2-1 TRBV11-3 CASSEDTYNEQFF TGTGCCAGCAGCGAAGACACCTACAATGAGCAGTTCTTC
. . TRBJ1-5 TRBV6-2/TRBV6-3 CASSPGNNQPQHF TGTGCCAGCAGCCCGGGCAACAATCAGCCCCAGCATTTT
. . TRBJ1-1 TRBV7-8 CASRIGHLMNTEAFF TGTGCCAGCAGAATCGGACACCTCATGAACACTGAAGCTTTCTTT
. . TRBJ1-5 TRBV30 CAWSVRGSNQPQHF TGTGCCTGGAGTGTACGAGGGAGCAATCAGCCCCAGCATTTT
. . TRBJ1-6 TRBV3-1/TRBV3-2 CASSQEGGGRNSPLHF TGTGCCAGCAGCCAAGAGGGGGGAGGAAGGAATTCACCCCTCCACTTT
. TRBD1 TRBJ1-1 TRBV5-6 CASSRIDRGTTEAFF TGTGCCAGCAGCCGAATTGACAGGGGTACCACTGAAGCTTTCTTT
many TRBD1 TRBJ2-7 TRBV2 CASSRPGQGEYEQYF TGTGCCAGCAGCAGACCAGGACAGGGGGAATACGAGCAGTACTTC
once TRBD1 TRBJ2-6 TRBV19 CASSMGTASGANVLTF TGTGCCAGTAGTATGGGGACAGCCTCTGGGGCCAACGTCCTGACTTTC
few TRBD1 TRBJ1-5 TRBV10-2 CASSADRGQPQHF TGCGCCAGCAGTGCAGACAGGGGCCAGCCCCAGCATTTT
. . TRBJ2-1 TRBV3-1/TRBV3-2 CASSPRSLGYGEQFF TGTGCCAGCAGCCCTCGCAGTTTGGGCTACGGTGAGCAGTTCTTC
. TRBD2 TRBJ2-3 TRBV29-1 CSVGPAGGSTDTQYF TGCAGCGTTGGACCTGCGGGGGGGTCGACAGATACGCAGTATTTT
. . TRBJ1-2 TRBV19 CASSRRSLGQGYGYTF TGTGCCAGTAGCCGCCGATCCTTAGGGCAGGGCTATGGCTACACCTTC
. TRBD1 TRBJ1-6 TRBV14 CASSQVTGVNSPLHF TGTGCCAGCAGCCAAGTAACAGGGGTAAATTCACCCCTCCACTTT